This record looks at one T cell receptor (beta chain) sequence and its context. The entry originates in a study of blood T cell repertoires in COVID-19. Looked up from germline, CDR1 is LNHNV and CDR2 is YYDKDF (reference sequence). The germline V and J ends were trimmed by 5 bases and 6 bases, with 13 bases remaining between them. The CDR3 covers 13 residues. The protocol was immunoSEQ multiplex PCR, while the TCRdb copy is restricted to in-frame clones and leaves out a portion. The data show about 170,000 clones, around four fifths seen once. This chain links TRBV15 with TRBJ1-2; D not resolved. This sequence was found in a woman in her 70s with COVID-19, enrolled during active disease. The sample consisted of peripheral blood. Here the CDR3 DNA reads TGTGCCACCAGCCCCCAGCGGGGAAATGGCTACACCTTC. It encodes CATSPQRGNGYTF.